What follows are 30 T cell receptor beta chains derived from one specimen sequenced in a study of shared clonotypes between healthy human individuals. Produced via immunoSEQ multiplex PCR; TCRdb's table is partial and in-frame only. The sample records about 2.3 million clones, around 90% being singletons. What was sequenced was naive CD4+ T cells from PBMCs. The subset denotes: CD45RA+ positively selected. The receptors were sampled from a man aged 18 to 30 in good health. Some clones in this sample may be carry-over from other donors' samples.

Note on this clone: Other DNA sequences in the sample encode the same CDR3. The chain joins TRBV27 to TRBJ2-3; no clear D. The CDR3 covers 15 residues. Per the germline V gene, CDR1 is MNHEY and CDR2 is SMNVEV (reference sequence). V dropped 4 bases and J dropped 0 bases, with 11 bases sitting between them. The CDR3 coding sequence is TGTGCCAGCAGTTCCCCTGGGCAAAGCACAGATACGCAGTATTTT. It yields the protein CASSSPGQSTDTQYF.

This chain joins TRBV28 and TRBJ1-4, with 9 bases lining up with TRBD1. Germline CDR1 MDHEN, CDR2 SYDVKM. The CDR3 has 16 amino acids. V lost 6 bases, J lost 7 bases, and 12 bases stayed unmatched. Here the CDR3 reads CASSPRAGQGGEKLFF. The CDR3 DNA is TGTGCCAGCAGCCCCAGGGCGGGACAGGGCGGTGAAAAACTGTTTTTT.

The chain has TRBV6-6 and TRBJ2-5, with TRBD1 matching 7 bases. Per the germline V gene, CDR1 is MNHNY and CDR2 is SVGAGI (reference sequence). There are 14 residues in the CDR3. J lost 4 bases, V lost 6 bases, and 8 bases had no gene match. Written as DNA, the CDR3 is TGTGCCAGCAGCAACCGACAGGGCGGAGAGACCCAGTACTTC. Translated: CASSNRQGGETQYF.

To note about this clone: In the same sample, other DNA sequences code for this CDR3. The chain combines TRBV27 with TRBJ2-3, with 8 bases matching TRBD2. Germline CDR1 MNHEY, CDR2 SMNVEV (reference sequence). Trimming removed 3 bases from V and 5 bases from J; junction bases left unmatched: 4. The CDR3 spans 14 residues. CDR3 nucleotides: TGTGCCAGCAGTTTGGGGCTAGCGGGAGATACGCAGTATTTT. Its protein is CASSLGLAGDTQYF.

The chain couples TRBV7-6 to TRBJ1-6; no clear D. Trimming took off 5 bases at V and 8 bases at J, with 10 bases between the two ends. Germline V gene data show CDR1 as SGHVS and CDR2 as FNYEAQ. The CDR3 consists of 13 residues. The CDR3 reads CASSQEVDSPLHF. DNA for the CDR3: TGTGCCAGCAGCCAAGAAGTAGATTCACCCCTCCACTTT.

This clone came up once. The chain combines TRBV11-2 with TRBJ2-3; TRBD1 aligns across 8 bases. Germline V CDR1 and CDR2: SGHAT, FQNNGV. J lost 1 base, V lost 5 bases, and 8 bases had no gene match. There are 16 residues in the CDR3. DNA for the CDR3: TGTGCCAGCAGCCCTGGGACAGGAAGCGGCACAGATACGCAGTATTTT. It specifies CASSPGTGSGTDTQYF.

This chain links TRBV27 with TRBJ2-1; D might be TRBD1 (5 bases). Germline values: CDR1 MNHEY, CDR2 SMNVEV (reference sequence). Trimming left V 2 bases short and J 10 bases short, with 12 bases between. This CDR3 spans 13 amino acids. This CDR3 is CASSLHRTLEQFF. The CDR3 DNA reads TGTGCCAGCAGTTTACACCGGACACTCGAGCAGTTCTTC.

CDR3 coding DNA: TGTGCCAGCGCAGGACTAGCGGTTTTAGCCAAAAACATTCAGTACTTC. The encoded protein is CASAGLAVLAKNIQYF. The chain carries TRBV28 and TRBJ2-4; 10 bases align to TRBD2. The CDR3 is 16 amino acids. Trimming took 8 bases from V and 0 from J; bases not matched to a gene: 7. The germline gives CDR1 MDHEN, CDR2 SYDVKM.

The J gene is TRBJ1-5, the V gene TRBV5-5; D is ambiguous. The CDR3 sequence is 14 residues long. CDR1 and CDR2 from the germline V gene are SGHKS and YYEKEE (reference sequence). V was pared by 6 bases and J by 7 bases, with 17 bases between. CDR3 region: CASTPGSVVQPQHF. CDR3 coding DNA: TGTGCCAGCACCCCCGGGTCCGTTGTCCAGCCCCAGCATTTT.

This sequence joins TRBV5-1 and TRBJ2-5, with 12 bases lining up with TRBD2. CDR3 length equals 17 residues. The germline CDR1 and CDR2 sequences are SGHRS and YFSETQ. V was pared by 1 base and J by 4 bases, with 8 bases of the junction left unmatched. CDR3 coding DNA: TGCGCCAGCAGCTTGTCGGCTAGCGGGAGGGCCAGAGAGACCCAGTACTTC. Its translation: CASSLSASGRARETQYF.

The J gene is TRBJ2-7, the V gene TRBV9; 10 bases are shared with TRBD1. CDR1 and CDR2 (germline): SGDLS, YYNGEE. V dropped 2 bases and J dropped 9; count of bases not matched to a gene: 14. The CDR3 has 16 amino acids. The CDR3 bases are TGTGCCAGCAGCGTCGAAGGCGGGACAGGGGTTCGCGGGCAGTACTTC. Translated: CASSVEGGTGVRGQYF.

Comment on this clone: One junction end does not reproduce the germline sequence, and a read error may be involved. This chain uses TRBV4-3 with TRBJ1-1; D gene unclear. The CDR3 has 14 amino acids. CDR1 LGHNA and CDR2 YSLEER come from the germline V gene. The CDR3 spells CASSRGRYNTEAFF. CDR3 sequence (DNA): TGCGCCAGCAGCCGCGGACGGTACAACACTGAAGCCTTCTTT.

The chain has TRBV28 and TRBJ2-6; TRBD1 matches 8 bases. The trim removed 5 bases at V and 4 bases at J, leaving 4 bases unmatched. Germline V CDR1 and CDR2: MDHEN, SYDVKM. This CDR3 has 15 amino acids. CDR3 bases: TGTGCCAGCAGTCGGACAGGGTTAGGGGCCAACGTCCTGACTTTC. This gives the protein CASSRTGLGANVLTF.

In its sample, this clone was seen once. This chain connects TRBV5-6 to TRBJ2-7; possibly TRBD2 for D (5 bases). This CDR3 is 14 amino acids long. The V and J ends lost 4 bases and 4 bases respectively, with 15 bases between them. CDR1 is SGHDT, CDR2 YYEEEE, per germline. CDR3 sequence reads: CASSPPEDSYEQYF. CDR3 in DNA: TGTGCCAGCAGCCCGCCGGAGGATTCTTACGAGCAGTACTTC.

The CDR3 is CASSQATLSNQPQHF. The CDR3 DNA is TGTGCCAGCTCACAGGCAACCCTAAGCAATCAGCCCCAGCATTTT. V usage is TRBV18 and J usage is TRBJ1-5; D is unclear. CDR3 length: 15 amino acids. The ends were cut back, 4 bases at V and 1 base at J, with 11 bases in the middle. CDR1 KGHSH and CDR2 LQKENI come from the germline V gene.

This chain connects TRBV10-3 to TRBJ1-5; no firm D call. V lost 3 bases to trimming and J lost 11 bases, with 17 bases between them. The CDR3 totals 14 residues. Germline CDR1 is ENHRY and CDR2 is SYGVKD. The CDR3 here is CAISDGPTGLAQHF. CDR3 bases: TGTGCCATCAGTGATGGGCCGACCGGGTTGGCCCAGCATTTT.

The V and J genes are TRBV18 and TRBJ2-5, with a possible D match to TRBD2 (6 bases). The germline V gene encodes CDR1 KGHSH and CDR2 LQKENI. Trimming shortened V by 3 bases and J by 2 bases, and 10 bases separated the two germline ends. The CDR3 sequence is 14 residues long. DNA for the CDR3: TGTGCCAGCTCACCGACTAGACCACAAGAGACCCAGTACTTC. Amino acid sequence: CASSPTRPQETQYF.

This rearrangement joins TRBV5-1 to TRBJ2-7; D call uncertain. The CDR3 extends over 13 amino acids. Between the trimmed V and J ends, which lost 1 base and 6 bases, there was a span of 11 bases. Per the germline V gene, CDR1 is SGHRS and CDR2 is YFSETQ. Written as DNA, the CDR3 is TGCGCCAGCAGCTTGTCCAGGTTCTCCGAGCAGTACTTC. This gives the protein CASSLSRFSEQYF.

This sequence joins TRBV6-1 and TRBJ2-5; 8 positions match TRBD2. CDR1 and CDR2 from the germline V gene are MNHNS and SASEGT. Trimming at V came to 4 bases and at J to 4 bases, leaving 8 bases not matched to a gene. The CDR3 contains 15 residues. The DNA for the CDR3 is TGTGCCAGCAGTGCCCGGGGCGGGAGGTTAGAGACCCAGTACTTC. It codes for CASSARGGRLETQYF.

The chain combines TRBV6-5 with TRBJ2-7; D may match TRBD1 or TRBD2 (5 bases each). Looked up from germline, CDR1 is MNHEY and CDR2 is SVGAGI. This CDR3 comprises 14 residues. V lost 2 bases and J lost 4, with 12 bases in between. The CDR3 DNA is TGTGCCAGCAGTTACAGGGGCGGCGGGTACGAGCAGTACTTC. Translated: CASSYRGGGYEQYF.

The V call is TRBV7-9, the J call TRBJ1-4; TRBD1 matches at 8 bases. This CDR3 comprises 18 residues. Germline CDR1 SEHNR, CDR2 FQNEAQ (reference sequence). The J segment lost 0 bases and the V segment lost 5 bases, leaving 11 bases of the junction unmatched. The CDR3 coding sequence is TGTGCCAGCAGCCCAAATCCGGGACAGGCAGCAACTAATGAAAAACTGTTTTTT. Amino acid sequence: CASSPNPGQAATNEKLFF.

The chain has TRBV6-5 and TRBJ2-7; 11 bases agree with TRBD2. J lost 3 bases, V lost 2 bases, and 6 bases had no gene match. CDR3 size: 16 residues. Per germline, CDR1 MNHEY and CDR2 SVGAGI. The CDR3 loop is CASSYTVAGGFYEQYF. In nucleotides, the CDR3 is TGTGCCAGCAGTTACACCGTAGCGGGAGGGTTCTACGAGCAGTACTTC.

J is TRBJ1-4 and V is TRBV19; the D is unclear. The V gene's germline CDR1 is LNHDA and CDR2 SQIVND (reference sequence). The V end lost 2 bases, the J end lost 7 bases, and 8 bases lay between the germline ends. This CDR3 is 13 amino acids long. The CDR3 coding sequence is TGTGCCAGTAGTATATTTGTGAGTGAAAAACTGTTTTTT. It specifies CASSIFVSEKLFF.

Turning to this clone: Other DNA sequences in the same sample also yield this CDR3. The J gene is TRBJ2-5, the V gene TRBV5-1; D possibly uses TRBD1 or TRBD2 (5 bases each). Germline CDR1 and CDR2: SGHRS and YFSETQ. Deletions cut 2 bases from V and 1 base from J, with 12 bases between. The CDR3 covers 15 residues. CDR3 sequence: CASSLTGTSQETQYF. The CDR3 DNA reads TGCGCCAGCAGCTTAACGGGGACCTCCCAAGAGACCCAGTACTTC.

CDR3 DNA: TGTGCCAGCAGTGAGTCCCAGGGAAGGCAGCCCCAGCATTTT. It specifies CASSESQGRQPQHF. The chain couples TRBV2 to TRBJ1-5, with a weak D call TRBD1 (5 bases). This CDR3 has 14 amino acids. V was trimmed by 3 bases and J by 7 bases, leaving 13 bases between them. Per the germline V gene, CDR1 is SNHLY and CDR2 is FYNNEI.

The V call is TRBV18, the J call TRBJ2-7, with D tentatively TRBD2 (6 bases). The CDR3 consists of 14 residues. Trimming stripped 1 base from V and 5 bases from J, with 12 bases between. The germline CDR1 and CDR2 sequences are KGHSH and LQKENI. Written as DNA, the CDR3 is TGTGCCAGCTCACCACGGGGGGTATTTGACGAGCAGTACTTC. Amino acids: CASSPRGVFDEQYF.

In regard to this clone: Other DNA variants within this sample encode the same CDR3. The rearrangement uses TRBV5-1 and TRBJ1-4, with 7 bases identical to TRBD1. The J segment lost 8 bases and the V segment lost 7 bases, leaving 8 bases of the junction unmatched. There are 13 residues in the CDR3. Germline CDR1 reads SGHRS; CDR2 reads YFSETQ. The CDR3 reads CASSRQGGEKLFF. CDR3 nucleotides: TGCGCCAGCTCCCGACAGGGAGGCGAAAAACTGTTTTTT.

The chain uses TRBV27 and TRBJ2-2; 9 bases match TRBD1. Germline V CDR1 and CDR2: MNHEY, SMNVEV (reference sequence). V shed 4 bases and J 4 bases; nucleotides not matched to a gene: 4. The CDR3 totals 15 residues. DNA for the CDR3: TGTGCCAGCAGTTCCACAGGGGGCAGCACCGGGGAGCTGTTTTTT. Amino acids: CASSSTGGSTGELFF.

The genes are TRBV19 and TRBJ1-5; D is ambiguous. Between the trimmed V and J ends, which lost 4 bases and 3 bases, there was a span of 7 bases. The CDR3 extends over 13 amino acids. CDR1 and CDR2 from the germline V gene are LNHDA and SQIVND (reference sequence). The DNA for the CDR3 is TGTGCCAGTAGTAGCGGCCTCAATCAGCCCCAGCATTTT. Translation gives CASSSGLNQPQHF.

V usage is TRBV2 and J usage is TRBJ2-7; 7 positions match TRBD1. There are 13 residues in the CDR3. Trimming took 4 bases from V and 4 from J; bases not matched to a gene: 4. CDR1 and CDR2 (germline): SNHLY, FYNNEI. The chain's CDR3 is CASSVGQQYEQYF. CDR3 coding DNA: TGTGCCAGCAGTGTGGGACAGCAATACGAGCAGTACTTC.